The rows below give T cell receptor beta chains drawn from one sample of a study of T cells in localized non-small cell lung cancer. Clones were read by immunoSEQ multiplex PCR, and TCRdb kept only the in-frame ones, dropping some. The sample lists 13,000 or so clones; around four fifths were seen once. Sequencing used peripheral blood, obtained before any cancer treatment. These receptors were taken from a male donor aged 60 or over with stage I squamous cell lung carcinoma. Both conserved end residues are part of each CDR3. The D gene is left open where the match is weak. Size is omitted from some rows. Given values are once, few, many or a class for expanded clones.

D	V	size	J	CDR3	DNA
-	TRBV30	-	TRBJ2-2	CAWSFSTTGELFF	TGTGCCTGGAGCTTTTCTACAACCGGGGAGCTGTTTTTT
TRBD2	TRBV4-2	-	TRBJ2-1	CASSQNSLAGENEQFF	TGTGCCAGCAGCCAAAACTCACTAGCGGGAGAGAATGAGCAGTTCTTC
-	TRBV11-2	-	TRBJ2-1	CASSLQYNEQFF	TGTGCCAGCAGCCTACAATACAATGAGCAGTTCTTC
-	TRBV11-3	-	TRBJ2-1	CASSSGFSSYNEQFF	TGTGCCAGCAGCTCAGGGTTTAGCTCCTACAATGAGCAGTTCTTC
-	TRBV5-6	-	TRBJ2-5	CASSRRGGETQYF	TGTGCCAGCAGCCGCAGGGGTGGCGAGACCCAGTACTTC
-	TRBV19	-	TRBJ1-5	CASDPSYPNQPQHF	TGTGCCAGTGACCCCTCCTATCCTAATCAGCCCCAGCATTTT
-	TRBV11-3	-	TRBJ2-1	CASSLPADEQFF	TGTGCCAGCAGCTTACCAGCAGATGAGCAGTTCTTC
-	TRBV28	-	TRBJ2-1	CASSLSYGRQAQGGDEQFF	TGTGCCAGCAGTTTATCCTACGGACGACAGGCCCAAGGTGGAGATGAGCAGTTCTTC
-	TRBV5-1	few	TRBJ2-5	CASSLWGMLQETQYF	TGCGCCAGCAGCTTGTGGGGAATGCTTCAAGAGACCCAGTACTTC
TRBD1	TRBV27	once	TRBJ2-2	CASSPGQGAVGELFF	TGTGCCAGCAGTCCGGGACAGGGGGCTGTCGGGGAGCTGTTTTTT
TRBD2	TRBV27	-	TRBJ2-7	CASSLTRTSFWYEQYF	TGTGCCAGCAGTTTAACCCGGACTAGTTTTTGGTACGAGCAGTACTTC
TRBD1	TRBV4-1	-	TRBJ2-7	CASSQRGQGASEQYF	TGCGCCAGCAGCCAAAGAGGACAGGGGGCAAGTGAGCAGTACTTC
-	TRBV7-9	-	TRBJ1-2	CASSLVAYGTLNYGYTF	TGTGCCAGCAGCTTAGTAGCCTATGGGACCCTTAACTATGGCTACACCTTC
-	TRBV19	once	TRBJ1-1	CASSPGGVNTEAFF	TGTGCCAGTAGCCCAGGTGGGGTGAACACTGAAGCTTTCTTT
TRBD2	TRBV28	once	TRBJ2-5	CASTSLTSGGGETQYF	TGTGCCAGCACCTCTCTGACTAGCGGGGGTGGAGAGACCCAGTACTTC
-	TRBV6-6	-	TRBJ1-2	CASRPGRGIYGYTF	TGTGCCAGCAGACCCGGTCGAGGGATCTATGGCTACACCTTC
-	TRBV28	-	TRBJ2-1	CASVSGNGYNEQFF	TGTGCCAGCGTTAGCGGAAACGGCTACAATGAGCAGTTCTTC
-	TRBV5-1	-	TRBJ2-4	CASSLGGANIAKNIQYF	TGCGCCAGCAGCTTGGGGGGAGCAAACATAGCCAAAAACATTCAGTACTTC
-	TRBV6-1	-	TRBJ1-5	CASSERQGNQPQHF	TGTGCCAGCAGTGAACGTCAGGGCAATCAGCCCCAGCATTTT
-	TRBV5-6	few	TRBJ2-1	CASSLWARKYNEQFF	TGTGCCAGCTCCTTATGGGCTAGAAAGTACAATGAGCAGTTCTTC
-	TRBV6-1	few	TRBJ2-2	CASGPLPGTGELFF	TGTGCCAGCGGCCCTTTGCCGGGCACCGGGGAGCTGTTTTTT
-	TRBV28	-	TRBJ1-5	CASSLIDLGLQPQHF	TGTGCCAGCAGTTTAATTGATTTGGGGTTGCAGCCCCAGCATTTT
-	TRBV2	-	TRBJ1-1	CASSQTESTEAFF	TGTGCCAGCAGTCAGACAGAATCTACTGAAGCTTTCTTT
-	TRBV5-4	-	TRBJ2-1	CASSLELTNEQFF	TGTGCCAGCAGCTTGGAGCTGACTAATGAGCAGTTCTTC
-	TRBV11-3	-	TRBJ2-7	CASSFDRWQGPYEQYF	TGTGCCAGCAGCTTTGATAGGTGGCAGGGCCCCTACGAGCAGTACTTC
TRBD1	TRBV7-2	-	TRBJ2-2	CASSPGGTGGHGELFF	TGTGCCAGCAGCCCCGGCGGGACAGGGGGCCACGGGGAGCTGTTTTTT
-	TRBV10-3	-	TRBJ2-5	CAISGAVRETQYF	TGTGCCATCAGTGGAGCGGTAAGGGAGACCCAGTACTTC
-	TRBV10-2	-	TRBJ2-7	CASSEGQSYEQYF	TGCGCCAGCAGTGAGGGACAGTCCTACGAGCAGTACTTC
-	TRBV5-5	few	TRBJ2-7	CASSLVGRSYEQYF	TGTGCCAGCAGCTTGGTGGGCAGAAGTTACGAGCAGTACTTC